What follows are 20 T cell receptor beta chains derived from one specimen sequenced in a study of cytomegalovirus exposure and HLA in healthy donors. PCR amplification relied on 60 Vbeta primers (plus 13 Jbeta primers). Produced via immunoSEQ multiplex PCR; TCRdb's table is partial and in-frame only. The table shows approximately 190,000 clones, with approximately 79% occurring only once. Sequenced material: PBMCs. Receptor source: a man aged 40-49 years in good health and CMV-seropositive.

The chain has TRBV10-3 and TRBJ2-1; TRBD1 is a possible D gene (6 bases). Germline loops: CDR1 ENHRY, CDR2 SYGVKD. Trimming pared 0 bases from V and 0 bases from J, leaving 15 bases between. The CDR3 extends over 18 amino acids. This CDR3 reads CAISESSFRGSSYNEQFF. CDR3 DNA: TGTGCCATCAGTGAGTCGAGTTTTAGGGGGAGCTCCTACAATGAGCAGTTCTTC.

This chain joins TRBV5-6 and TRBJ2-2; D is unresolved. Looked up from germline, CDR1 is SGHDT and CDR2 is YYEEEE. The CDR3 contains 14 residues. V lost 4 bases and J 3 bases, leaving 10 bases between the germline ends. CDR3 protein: CASSPDTYTGELFF. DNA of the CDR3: TGTGCCAGCAGCCCCGACACCTACACCGGGGAGCTGTTTTTT. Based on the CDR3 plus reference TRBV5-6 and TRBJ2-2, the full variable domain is DAGVTQSPTHLIKTRGQQVTLRCSPKSGHDTVSWYQQALGQGPQFIFQYYEEEERQRGNFPDRFSGHQFPNYSSELNVNALLLGDSALYLCASSPDTYTGELFFGEGSRLTVL.

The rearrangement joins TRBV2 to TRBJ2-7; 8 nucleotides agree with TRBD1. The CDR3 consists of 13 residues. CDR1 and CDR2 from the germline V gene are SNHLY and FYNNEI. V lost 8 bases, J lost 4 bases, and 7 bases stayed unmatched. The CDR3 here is CASRLTGEYEQYF. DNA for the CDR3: TGTGCCAGCCGTTTGACAGGGGAATACGAGCAGTACTTC.

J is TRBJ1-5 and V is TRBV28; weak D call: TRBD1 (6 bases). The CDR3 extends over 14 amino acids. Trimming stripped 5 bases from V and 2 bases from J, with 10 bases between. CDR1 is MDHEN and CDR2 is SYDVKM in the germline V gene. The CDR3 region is CASSQGFGNQPQHF. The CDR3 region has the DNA TGTGCCAGCAGTCAGGGGTTCGGCAATCAGCCCCAGCATTTT.

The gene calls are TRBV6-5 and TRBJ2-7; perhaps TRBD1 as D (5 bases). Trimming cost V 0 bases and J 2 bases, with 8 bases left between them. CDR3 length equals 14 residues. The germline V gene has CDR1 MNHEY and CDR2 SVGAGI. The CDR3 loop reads CASSYSQGTYEQYF. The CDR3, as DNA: TGTGCCAGCAGTTACTCCCAGGGTACCTACGAGCAGTACTTC.

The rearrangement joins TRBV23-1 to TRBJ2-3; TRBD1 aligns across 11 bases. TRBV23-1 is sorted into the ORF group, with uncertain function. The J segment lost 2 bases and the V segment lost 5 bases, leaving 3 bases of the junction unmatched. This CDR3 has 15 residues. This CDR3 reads CASSSGQGATDTQYF. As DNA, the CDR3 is TGCGCCAGCAGTTCCGGACAGGGGGCCACAGATACGCAGTATTTT.

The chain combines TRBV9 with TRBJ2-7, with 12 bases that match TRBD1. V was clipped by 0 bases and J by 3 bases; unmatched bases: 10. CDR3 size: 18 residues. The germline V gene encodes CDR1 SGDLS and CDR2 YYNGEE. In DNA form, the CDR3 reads TGTGCCAGCAGCGTAGCCTTAACCGGGACAGGGGGCATCTACGAGCAGTACTTC. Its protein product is CASSVALTGTGGIYEQYF.

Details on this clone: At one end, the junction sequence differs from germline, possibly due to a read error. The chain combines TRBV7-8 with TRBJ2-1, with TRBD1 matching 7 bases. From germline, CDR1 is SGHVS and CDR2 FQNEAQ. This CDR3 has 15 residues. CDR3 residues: CAGSPDKGAYNEQFF. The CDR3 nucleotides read TGTGCCGGCAGCCCAGACAAGGGGGCTTACAATGAGCAGTTCTTC.

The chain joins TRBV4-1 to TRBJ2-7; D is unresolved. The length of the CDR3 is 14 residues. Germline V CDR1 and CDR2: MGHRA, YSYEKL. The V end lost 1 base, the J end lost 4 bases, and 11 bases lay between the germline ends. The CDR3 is CASSQAFNGYEQYF. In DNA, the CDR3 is TGCGCCAGCAGCCAAGCCTTTAACGGGTACGAGCAGTACTTC.

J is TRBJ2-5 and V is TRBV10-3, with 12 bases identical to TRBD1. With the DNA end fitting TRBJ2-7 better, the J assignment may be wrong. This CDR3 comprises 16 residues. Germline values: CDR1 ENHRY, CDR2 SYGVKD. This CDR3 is CAISSGPGQGAYEQYF. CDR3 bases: TGTGCCATCAGTTCTGGGCCGGGACAGGGGGCTTACGAGCAGTACTTC.

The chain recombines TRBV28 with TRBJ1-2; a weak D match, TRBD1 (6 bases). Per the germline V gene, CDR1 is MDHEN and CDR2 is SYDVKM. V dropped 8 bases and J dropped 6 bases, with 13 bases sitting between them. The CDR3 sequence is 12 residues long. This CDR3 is CASVGQPHGYTF. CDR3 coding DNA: TGTGCCAGCGTGGGACAACCGCATGGCTACACCTTC.

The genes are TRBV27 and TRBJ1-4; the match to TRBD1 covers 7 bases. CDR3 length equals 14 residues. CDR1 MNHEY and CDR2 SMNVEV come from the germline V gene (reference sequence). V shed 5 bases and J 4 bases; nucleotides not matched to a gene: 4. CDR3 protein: CASSRQGYNEKLFF. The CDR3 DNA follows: TGTGCCAGCAGTAGACAGGGATATAATGAAAAACTGTTTTTT.

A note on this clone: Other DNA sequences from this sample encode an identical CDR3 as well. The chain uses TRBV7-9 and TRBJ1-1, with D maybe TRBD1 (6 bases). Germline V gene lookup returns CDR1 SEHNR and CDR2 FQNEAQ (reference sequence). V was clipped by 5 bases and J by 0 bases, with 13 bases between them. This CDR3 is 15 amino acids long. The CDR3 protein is CASSPQGGVNTEAFF. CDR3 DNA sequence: TGTGCCAGCAGCCCCCAAGGGGGAGTGAACACTGAAGCTTTCTTT.

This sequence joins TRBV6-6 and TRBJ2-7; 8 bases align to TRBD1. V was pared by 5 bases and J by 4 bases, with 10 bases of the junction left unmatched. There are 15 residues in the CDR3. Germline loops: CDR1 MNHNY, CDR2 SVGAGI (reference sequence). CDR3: CASSPPGQAYYEQYF. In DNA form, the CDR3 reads TGTGCCAGCAGTCCTCCGGGACAGGCCTATTACGAGCAGTACTTC.

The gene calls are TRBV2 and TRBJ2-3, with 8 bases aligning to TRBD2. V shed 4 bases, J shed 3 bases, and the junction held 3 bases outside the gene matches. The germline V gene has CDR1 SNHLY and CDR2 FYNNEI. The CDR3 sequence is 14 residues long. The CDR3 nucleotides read TGTGCCAGCAGTGCGGCTAGCGGGACAGATACGCAGTATTTT. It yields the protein CASSAASGTDTQYF.

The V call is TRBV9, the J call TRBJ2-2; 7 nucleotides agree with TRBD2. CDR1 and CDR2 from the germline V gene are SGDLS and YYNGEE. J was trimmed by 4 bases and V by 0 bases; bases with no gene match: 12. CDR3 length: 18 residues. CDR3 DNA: TGTGCCAGCAGCGTAGAGGGGAGGGTAGCGGGTCTCACCGGGGAGCTGTTTTTT. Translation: CASSVEGRVAGLTGELFF.

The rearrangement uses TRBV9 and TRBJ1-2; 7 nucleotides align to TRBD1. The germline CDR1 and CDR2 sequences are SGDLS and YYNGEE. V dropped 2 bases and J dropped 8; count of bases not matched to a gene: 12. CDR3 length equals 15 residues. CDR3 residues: CASSVPLTGNRGYTF. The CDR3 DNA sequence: TGTGCCAGCAGCGTCCCCCTGACAGGGAATCGAGGCTACACCTTC.

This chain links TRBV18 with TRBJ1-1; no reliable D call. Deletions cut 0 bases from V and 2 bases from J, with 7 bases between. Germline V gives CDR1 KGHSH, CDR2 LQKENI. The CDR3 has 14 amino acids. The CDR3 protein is CASSPPPGNTEAFF. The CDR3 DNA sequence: TGTGCCAGCTCACCACCCCCGGGAAACACTGAAGCTTTCTTT.

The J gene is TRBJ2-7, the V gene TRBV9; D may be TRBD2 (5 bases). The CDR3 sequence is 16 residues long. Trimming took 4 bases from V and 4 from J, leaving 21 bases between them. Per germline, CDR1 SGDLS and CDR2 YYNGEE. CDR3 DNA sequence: TGTGCCAGCAGCCCATCTACCGGGAAAAGCGGTTACGAGCAGTACTTC. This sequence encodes CASSPSTGKSGYEQYF.

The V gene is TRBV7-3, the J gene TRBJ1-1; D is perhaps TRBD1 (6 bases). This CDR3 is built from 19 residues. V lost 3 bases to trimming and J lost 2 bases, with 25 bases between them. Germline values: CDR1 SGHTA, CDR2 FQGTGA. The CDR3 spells CASSFMPTGPGSTNTEAFF. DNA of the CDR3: TGTGCCAGCAGCTTCATGCCAACAGGGCCTGGAAGTACCAACACTGAAGCTTTCTTT.